A selection of T cell receptor beta chains follows, all from one sample in a study of blood T cell repertoires in COVID-19. Produced via immunoSEQ multiplex PCR; TCRdb's table is partial and in-frame only. Altogether fewer than 60,000 clones are present, more than 70% being singletons, with the ten largest covering 20% to 25%. Sequenced sample: peripheral blood. These receptors all come from a human donor in a cohort sampled during active COVID-19. Each CDR3 is given with its conserved first and last residue. D genes are given only for firm matches. Expanded clones are given a class, and other clones once, few, many or no size at all.

cdr3_nt: TGCGCCAGCAGCTTGGACACCCCTAGCACAGATACGCAGTATTTT
cdr3_aa: CASSLDTPSTDTQYF
v_call: TRBV5-1
j_call: TRBJ2-3
d_call: .
clone_size: .

cdr3_nt: TGTGCCTGGAGTAGGAGGGGAGATACGCAGTATTTT
cdr3_aa: CAWSRRGDTQYF
v_call: TRBV30
j_call: TRBJ2-3
d_call: .
clone_size: .

cdr3_nt: TGTGCCAGCAGCTTCGCCGGGACAGGGGATCACGAGCAGTACTTC
cdr3_aa: CASSFAGTGDHEQYF
v_call: TRBV11-2
j_call: TRBJ2-7
d_call: TRBD1
clone_size: .

cdr3_nt: TGTGCCAGCAGCAACCCAAAAATTAGTAGGAGCACCGGGGAGCTGTTTTTT
cdr3_aa: CASSNPKISRSTGELFF
v_call: TRBV5-4
j_call: TRBJ2-2
d_call: .
clone_size: .

cdr3_nt: TGCGCCAGCAGTACAACAGGGGGAACCGGAAACACCATATATTTT
cdr3_aa: CASSTTGGTGNTIYF
v_call: TRBV4-3
j_call: TRBJ1-3
d_call: TRBD1
clone_size: .

cdr3_nt: TGTGCCAGCAGCTTGGTCGGGACTAGCGGGGAGACCCAGTACTTC
cdr3_aa: CASSLVGTSGETQYF
v_call: TRBV5-4
j_call: TRBJ2-5
d_call: TRBD2
clone_size: .

cdr3_nt: TGTGCCAGCAGTTATGTCCCGCAGGAAAACACTGAAGCTTTCTTT
cdr3_aa: CASSYVPQENTEAFF
v_call: TRBV6-5
j_call: TRBJ1-1
d_call: .
clone_size: once

cdr3_nt: TGCAGTGCTAGTCTTCAGGGGAACCAGCCCCAGCATTTT
cdr3_aa: CSASLQGNQPQHF
v_call: TRBV20-1
j_call: TRBJ1-5
d_call: .
clone_size: .

cdr3_nt: TGTGCCAGCAGTTTCTTCGGGAACTCCTACGAGCAGTACTTC
cdr3_aa: CASSFFGNSYEQYF
v_call: TRBV27
j_call: TRBJ2-7
d_call: .
clone_size: .

cdr3_nt: TGTGCCAGCAGTTTCGGAGAATACGAGCAGTACTTC
cdr3_aa: CASSFGEYEQYF
v_call: TRBV12-3/TRBV12-4
j_call: TRBJ2-7
d_call: .
clone_size: .

cdr3_nt: TGTGCCAGCAGCTCCCCCCCCGGGGGGCGGGACATTCAGTACTTC
cdr3_aa: CASSSPPGGRDIQYF
v_call: TRBV9
j_call: TRBJ2-4
d_call: .
clone_size: .

cdr3_nt: TGTGCCAGCAGCTGGACTTTGTCCATGAACACTGAAGCTTTCTTT
cdr3_aa: CASSWTLSMNTEAFF
v_call: TRBV5-6
j_call: TRBJ1-1
d_call: .
clone_size: once

cdr3_nt: TGCAGTGCTAGTCCGCCAGCCAGGGAGACCCAGTACTTC
cdr3_aa: CSASPPARETQYF
v_call: TRBV20-1
j_call: TRBJ2-5
d_call: .
clone_size: .

cdr3_nt: TGTGCCTGGAATCGCGGGACGGGAACCTACGAGCAGTACTTC
cdr3_aa: CAWNRGTGTYEQYF
v_call: TRBV30
j_call: TRBJ2-7
d_call: .
clone_size: .

cdr3_nt: TGTGCCAGCTCACCAGCTGAGGGTAGGGACACTGAAGCTTTCTTT
cdr3_aa: CASSPAEGRDTEAFF
v_call: TRBV18
j_call: TRBJ1-1
d_call: .
clone_size: .

cdr3_nt: TGCGCCAGCAGCCAAGAAATTCGAGGACTAGCGGGGGGGTACAATGAGCAGTTCTTC
cdr3_aa: CASSQEIRGLAGGYNEQFF
v_call: TRBV4-3
j_call: TRBJ2-1
d_call: TRBD2
clone_size: .

cdr3_nt: TGCAGCGTGGGGACAGGGGTTGATAGGCCCCAGCATTTT
cdr3_aa: CSVGTGVDRPQHF
v_call: TRBV29-1
j_call: TRBJ1-5
d_call: TRBD1
clone_size: .

cdr3_nt: TGTGCCAGCAAACCCACAGGGGGTAGAGGTAAAGAGACCCAGTACTTC
cdr3_aa: CASKPTGGRGKETQYF
v_call: TRBV27
j_call: TRBJ2-5
d_call: TRBD1
clone_size: once

cdr3_nt: TGTGCCAGCAGTTACTGGGGAGGGGGCACAGATACGCAGTATTTT
cdr3_aa: CASSYWGGGTDTQYF
v_call: TRBV6-5
j_call: TRBJ2-3
d_call: TRBD2
clone_size: .

cdr3_nt: TGTGCCAGCAGCCAAGAGTACGGGGTCGCCGGGACCCAGTACTTC
cdr3_aa: CASSQEYGVAGTQYF
v_call: TRBV3-1/TRBV3-2
j_call: TRBJ2-5
d_call: .
clone_size: .

cdr3_nt: TGTGCCACCAGTAGTATGCAGGGGACCCAGTACTTC
cdr3_aa: CATSSMQGTQYF
v_call: TRBV24-1
j_call: TRBJ2-5
d_call: .
clone_size: once

cdr3_nt: TGTGCCAGCTCACCGACAGGGGGGTACGAGCAGTACTTC
cdr3_aa: CASSPTGGYEQYF
v_call: TRBV18
j_call: TRBJ2-7
d_call: TRBD1
clone_size: .

cdr3_nt: TGTGTCAGCAGCTTAGGCGGTACCTCTGGAAACACCATATATTTT
cdr3_aa: CVSSLGGTSGNTIYF
v_call: TRBV11-2
j_call: TRBJ1-3
d_call: .
clone_size: .

cdr3_nt: TGTGCCAGTAGGCGGGGGGACAGCTACACCGGGGAGCTGTTTTTT
cdr3_aa: CASRRGDSYTGELFF
v_call: TRBV19
j_call: TRBJ2-2
d_call: .
clone_size: .

cdr3_nt: TGTGCCAGTAGTATGGGGGGGTCGGCCTACGAGCAGTACTTC
cdr3_aa: CASSMGGSAYEQYF
v_call: TRBV19
j_call: TRBJ2-7
d_call: TRBD2
clone_size: .

cdr3_nt: TGTGCCAGCTCATCCATGGAGAATCCCTCTGGCTACACCTTC
cdr3_aa: CASSSMENPSGYTF
v_call: TRBV18
j_call: TRBJ1-2
d_call: .
clone_size: .

cdr3_nt: TGCGCCAGCAGCTTTGAGGGCACCAACCAAGAGACCCAGTACTTC
cdr3_aa: CASSFEGTNQETQYF
v_call: TRBV5-1
j_call: TRBJ2-5
d_call: .
clone_size: .

cdr3_nt: TGTGCCAGTAGTTTCCAGGGGGCATGGCAGCCCCAGCATTTT
cdr3_aa: CASSFQGAWQPQHF
v_call: TRBV19
j_call: TRBJ1-5
d_call: TRBD1
clone_size: .